This T cell receptor (beta chain) was found in a study of cytomegalovirus exposure and HLA in healthy donors. Points from the study as a whole: Trimming of TCR beta V- and J-genes showed a link, identified in a later analysis, to a missense DCLRE1C variant. Certain sequence variants were highly shared and formed a cluster, and this cluster was likely a sequencing artifact.

This clone has more than one count but fewer than ten. Its antigen is undetermined. The study ran its PCR with 60 Vbeta and 13 Jbeta primers. Repertoires were generated with immunoSEQ multiplex PCR, while TCRdb's copy carries only in-frame clones and drops some. The repertoire has more than 90,000 clones, 80% to 85% of them found once; the top ten carry 20% to 25%. The receptor comes from a man aged 25 to 40 in good health and CMV-seropositive. The specimen sequenced was PBMCs.

The CDR3 nucleotides read TGTGCCAGCAGAAAAAGACTAGCGATTCTGGGCACAGATACGCAGTATTTT. As protein: CASRKRLAILGTDTQYF. V is TRBV2 and J is TRBJ2-3; the match to TRBD2 covers 8 bases. The CDR3 is made up of 17 amino acids. Germline lookup yields CDR1 SNHLY and CDR2 FYNNEI. V shed 6 bases and J 1 base; nucleotides not matched to a gene: 12.